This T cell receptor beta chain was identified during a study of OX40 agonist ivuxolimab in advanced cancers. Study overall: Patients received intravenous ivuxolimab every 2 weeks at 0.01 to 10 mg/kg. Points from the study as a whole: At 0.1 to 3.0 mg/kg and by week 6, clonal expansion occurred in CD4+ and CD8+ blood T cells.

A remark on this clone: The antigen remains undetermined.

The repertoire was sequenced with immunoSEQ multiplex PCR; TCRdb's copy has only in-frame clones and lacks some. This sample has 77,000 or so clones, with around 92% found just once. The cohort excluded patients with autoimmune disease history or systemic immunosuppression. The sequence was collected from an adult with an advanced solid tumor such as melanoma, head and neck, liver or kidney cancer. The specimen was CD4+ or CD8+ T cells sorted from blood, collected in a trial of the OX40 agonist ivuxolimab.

CDR3: CASSLGVAGTYEQYF. The CDR3 DNA reads as TGTGCCAGCAGCTTAGGGGTAGCGGGAACCTACGAGCAGTACTTC. The chain couples TRBV7-2 to TRBJ2-7, with TRBD2 identical over 8 bases. The trim removed 1 base at V and 2 bases at J, leaving 4 bases unmatched. Per the germline V gene, CDR1 is SGHTA and CDR2 is FQGNSA. The CDR3 sequence is 15 residues long.